The sequence of this T cell receptor (beta chain) was determined in a study of T cells after yellow fever vaccination. Study details: SMART-Seq v4 Ultra Low Input handled preparation of low-cell-number fractions. Study-wide points: On re-exposure, the response was weaker but peaked faster, at day 5 versus 15.

The CDR3 length is 13 residues. In germline, CDR1 is MNHNS, CDR2 SASEGT. Trimming removed 3 bases at V and 2 bases at J, with 5 bases between. Researchers made TCR cDNA using 5'RACE template switching, and this step added a universal primer site and UMIs. TCRdb reprocessed the 5' RACE reads via MiXCR and lists one record per CDR3 protein. The data show about 350,000 distinct CDR3 sequences, 4.1% seen once. This clonotype has only a few counts. Its antigen is as yet unknown. Sequencing used PBMCs, obtained 5 days after the yellow fever booster vaccination. The J gene is TRBJ2-1, the V gene TRBV6-1; D remains unclear. The source of this sequence is a young man who received the YFV17D yellow fever vaccine. CDR3 sequence: CASSDRTYNEQFF. The CDR3 coding sequence is TGTGCCAGCAGTGACAGGACCTACAATGAGCAGTTCTTC.